This record concerns one T cell receptor (beta chain) sequence. The entry originates in a study of blood T cell repertoires in COVID-19. Study information: Researchers got acute and convalescent COVID-19 samples from the United States, Italy and Spain. The analysed material was cDNA or gDNA that came from T cells, B-cell-depleted T cells, or PBMCs.

Only in-frame clones appear in the TCRdb table, and some are missing; sequencing was by immunoSEQ multiplex PCR. The sample includes 140,000 or so clones, almost 85% of them seen just once. The sequenced sample consisted of PBMCs or T cells enriched from blood (not recorded which). The origin of this receptor is a woman between 50 and 59 years old with acute COVID-19.

CDR3 bases: TGTGCCAGTAAACCCCCGGGACAGAGGAGCAATCAGCCCCAGCATTTT. This translates into CASKPPGQRSNQPQHF. This chain joins TRBV19 and TRBJ1-5; 7 bases line up with TRBD1. The CDR3 loop spans 16 amino acids. Losses at the gene ends were 7 bases for V and 1 base for J; bases not matched to a gene: 10. Germline V gives CDR1 LNHDA, CDR2 SQIVND (reference sequence).